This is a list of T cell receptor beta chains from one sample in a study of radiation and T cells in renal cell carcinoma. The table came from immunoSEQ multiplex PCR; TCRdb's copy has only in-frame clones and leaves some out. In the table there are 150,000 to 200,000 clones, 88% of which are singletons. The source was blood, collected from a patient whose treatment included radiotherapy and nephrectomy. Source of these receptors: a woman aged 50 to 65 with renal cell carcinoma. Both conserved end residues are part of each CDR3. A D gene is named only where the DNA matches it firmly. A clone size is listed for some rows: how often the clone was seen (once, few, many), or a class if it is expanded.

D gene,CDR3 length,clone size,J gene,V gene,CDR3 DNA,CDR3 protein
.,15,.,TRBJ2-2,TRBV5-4,TGTGCCAGCAGCTTTGTCCGGGGGAACACCGGGGAGCTGTTTTTT,CASSFVRGNTGELFF
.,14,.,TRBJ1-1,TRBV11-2,TGTGCCAGCAGCTTGTCGGACGGGAACACTGAAGCTTTCTTT,CASSLSDGNTEAFF
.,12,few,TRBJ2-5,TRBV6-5,TGTGCCAGACGCAGGGCTCAAGAGACCCAGTACTTC,CARRRAQETQYF
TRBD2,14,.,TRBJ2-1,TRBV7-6,TGTGCCAGCAGCTCCAGGACTAGCTACAATGAGCAGTTCTTC,CASSSRTSYNEQFF
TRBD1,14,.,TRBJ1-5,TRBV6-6,TGTGCCAGCGGCTGGACAGGGGGGAATCAGCCCCAGCATTTT,CASGWTGGNQPQHF
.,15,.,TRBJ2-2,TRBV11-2,TGTGCCAGCAGCTCTGTAGGGCTGAACACCGGGGAGCTGTTTTTT,CASSSVGLNTGELFF
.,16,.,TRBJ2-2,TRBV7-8,TGTGCCAGCAGCTTCCAGACAGGCCCAAGAGCCGGGGAGCTGTTTTTT,CASSFQTGPRAGELFF
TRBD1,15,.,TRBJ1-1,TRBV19,TGTGCCAGTAGTATGGCGAGGGACAGGGGTTTCTCAGCTTTCTTT,CASSMARDRGFSAFF
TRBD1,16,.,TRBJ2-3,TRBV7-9,TGTGCCAGCAGCTTAGGTGGGGACAGACTCACAGATACGCAGTATTTT,CASSLGGDRLTDTQYF
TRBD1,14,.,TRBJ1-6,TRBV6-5,TGTGCCAGCAGCCTCGGGACAGGGCTCGGACCCCTCCACTTT,CASSLGTGLGPLHF
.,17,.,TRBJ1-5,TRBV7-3,TGTGCCAGCAGCTTTGTCTCCCCAGCAAAAGGCAATCAGCCCCAGCATTTT,CASSFVSPAKGNQPQHF
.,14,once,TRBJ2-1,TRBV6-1,TGTGCCAGCAGACCCCCCCAGGGGCACAATGAGCAGTTCTTC,CASRPPQGHNEQFF
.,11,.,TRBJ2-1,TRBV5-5,TGTGCCAGCAGCTTTATGGGGGATCTTTTCTTC,CASSFMGDLFF
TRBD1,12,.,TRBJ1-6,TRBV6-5,TGTGCCAGCAGCCACAGGGGTTCACCCCTCCACTTT,CASSHRGSPLHF
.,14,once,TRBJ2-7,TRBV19,TGTGCCACCAAACAAAACCTAGCAAGCTACGAGCAGTACTTC,CATKQNLASYEQYF
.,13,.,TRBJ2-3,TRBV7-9,TGTGCCAGCAGCCCCTCGGTCACAGATACGCAGTATTTT,CASSPSVTDTQYF